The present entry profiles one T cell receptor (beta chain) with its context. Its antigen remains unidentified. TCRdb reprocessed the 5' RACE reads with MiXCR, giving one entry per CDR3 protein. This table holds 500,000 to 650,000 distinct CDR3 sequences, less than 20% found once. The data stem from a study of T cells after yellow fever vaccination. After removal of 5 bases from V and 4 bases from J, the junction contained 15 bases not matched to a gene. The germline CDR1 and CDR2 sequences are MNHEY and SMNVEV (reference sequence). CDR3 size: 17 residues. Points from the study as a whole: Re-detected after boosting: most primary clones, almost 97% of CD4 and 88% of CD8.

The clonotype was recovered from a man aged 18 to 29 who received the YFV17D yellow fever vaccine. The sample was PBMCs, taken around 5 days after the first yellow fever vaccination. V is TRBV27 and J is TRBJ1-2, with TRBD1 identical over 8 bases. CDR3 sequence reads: CASSPSQGVVRFYGYTF. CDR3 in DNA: TGTGCCAGCAGTCCTTCACAGGGGGTAGTCCGTTTCTATGGCTACACCTTC.